The sequence of this TCR beta chain was determined in a study of cytomegalovirus exposure and HLA in healthy donors. Overall study results and limits: What a later analysis reportedly showed was that an Asian-associated ancestry cluster had fewer N-insertions than the approximately 700-donor mean.

The CDR3 loop spans 15 amino acids. V was clipped by 4 bases and J by 3 bases, with 14 bases between them. Germline CDR1 and CDR2: LNHNV and YYDKDF (reference sequence). The PCR was carried out with 60 Vbeta primers and 13 Jbeta primers. The data were produced by immunoSEQ multiplex PCR, yet TCRdb's version contains in-frame clones alone and is incomplete. Here the sample spans over 130,000 clones, around 75% being singletons. As regards this clone: Its cognate antigen is unknown.

This receptor was obtained from a female donor in good health and CMV-seronegative. The rearrangement links TRBV15 to TRBJ2-3, with D perhaps TRBD2 (5 bases). Sequencing used PBMCs. The CDR3 DNA follows: TGTGCCACCAGCAAGACTAATCGTGGGACAGATACGCAGTATTTT. Translating gives CATSKTNRGTDTQYF.